This TCR beta chain was sequenced during a study of shared clonotypes between healthy human individuals. Study findings and constraints: Around 5.3% of naive CD4 clonotypes were shared across four donors.

Concerning this clone: Antigen unknown.

It was at deep level that the assay was run. TCRdb keeps only in-frame clones here, not all; method: immunoSEQ multiplex PCR. In the table there are approximately 2.3 million clones, 80% to 95% of which are singletons. The ends were cut back, 1 base at V and 5 bases at J, with 8 bases in the middle. CDR1 is SNHLY and CDR2 is FYNNEI in the germline V gene. CDR3 size: 13 residues. This TCR derives from a man aged 18-30 years in good health. Some clones in this sample may be carry-over from other donors' samples. The specimen sequenced was naive CD4+ T cells from PBMCs. The subset was: CD45RA+ positively selected. This chain links TRBV2 with TRBJ1-1; D uncertain. The CDR3 DNA reads as TGTGCCAGCAGTGAAGAGTTCGGAACTGAAGCTTTCTTT. Its protein product is CASSEEFGTEAFF.